This TCR beta chain was sequenced during a study of OX40 agonist ivuxolimab in advanced cancers. Germline V CDR1 and CDR2: MDHEN, SYDVKM. With V trimmed by 2 bases and J by 8 bases, 4 bases remained unmatched. This CDR3 is built from 14 residues. The data were produced by immunoSEQ multiplex PCR, yet TCRdb's version contains in-frame clones alone and is incomplete. The sample carries 30,000 to 45,000 clones, just under 75% recorded once. This chain links TRBV28 with TRBJ1-2, with TRBD1 matching over 11 bases. Here the sequenced sample was CD4+ or CD8+ T cells sorted from blood, taken in a trial of the OX40 agonist ivuxolimab. This receptor was taken from an adult with an advanced solid tumor such as melanoma, head and neck, liver or kidney cancer. The CDR3 DNA reads TGTGCCAGCAGTTTAGGACAGGGGGCCGGCGGCTACACCTTC. Translating gives CASSLGQGAGGYTF.